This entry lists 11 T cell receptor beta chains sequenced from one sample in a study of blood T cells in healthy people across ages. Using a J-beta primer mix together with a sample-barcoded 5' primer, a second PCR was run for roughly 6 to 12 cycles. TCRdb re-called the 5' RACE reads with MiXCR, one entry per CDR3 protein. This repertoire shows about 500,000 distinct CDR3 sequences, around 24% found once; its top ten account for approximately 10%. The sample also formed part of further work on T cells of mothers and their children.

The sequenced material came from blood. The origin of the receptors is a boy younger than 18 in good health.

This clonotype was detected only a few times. The CDR3 reads CASSQESNYNEQFF. For the CDR3, the DNA is TGCGCCAGCAGCCAAGAGTCGAACTACAATGAGCAGTTCTTC. V usage is TRBV4-3 and J usage is TRBJ2-5; the D is unclear. The J call may be incorrect, as the DNA end agrees better with TRBJ2-1. The CDR3 runs 14 residues. CDR1 and CDR2 (germline): LGHNA, YSLEER.

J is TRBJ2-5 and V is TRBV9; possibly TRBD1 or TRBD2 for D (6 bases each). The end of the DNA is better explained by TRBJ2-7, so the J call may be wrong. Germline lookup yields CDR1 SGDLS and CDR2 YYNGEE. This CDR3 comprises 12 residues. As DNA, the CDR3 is TGTGCCAGCACGGGGGCTGCCTACGAGCAGTACTTC. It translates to CASTGAAYEQYF.

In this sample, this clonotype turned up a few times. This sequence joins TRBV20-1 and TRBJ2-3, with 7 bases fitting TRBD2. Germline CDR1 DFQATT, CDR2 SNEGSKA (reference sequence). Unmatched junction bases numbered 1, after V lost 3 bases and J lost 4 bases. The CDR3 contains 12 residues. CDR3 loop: CSASREADTQYF. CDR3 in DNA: TGCAGTGCTAGCCGGGAGGCAGATACGCAGTATTTT.

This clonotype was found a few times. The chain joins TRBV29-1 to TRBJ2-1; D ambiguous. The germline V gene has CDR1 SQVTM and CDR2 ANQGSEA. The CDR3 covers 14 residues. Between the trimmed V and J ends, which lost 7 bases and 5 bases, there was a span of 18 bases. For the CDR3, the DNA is TGCAGCGGATTCCGAGCTGGCCTCGACAATGAGCAGTTCTTC. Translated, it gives CSGFRAGLDNEQFF.

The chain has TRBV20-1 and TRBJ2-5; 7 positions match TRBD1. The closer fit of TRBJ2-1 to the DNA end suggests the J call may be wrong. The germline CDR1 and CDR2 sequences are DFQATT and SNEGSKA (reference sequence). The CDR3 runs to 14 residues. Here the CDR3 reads CSAYRGALGDEQFF. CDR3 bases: TGCAGTGCTTACAGGGGTGCTCTTGGGGATGAGCAGTTCTTC.

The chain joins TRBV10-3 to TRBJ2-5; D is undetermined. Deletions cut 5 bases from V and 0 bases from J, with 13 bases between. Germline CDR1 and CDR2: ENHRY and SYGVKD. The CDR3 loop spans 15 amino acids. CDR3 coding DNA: TGTGCCATCAGTACCAACGAAGGGTACCAAGAGACCCAGTACTTC. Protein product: CAISTNEGYQETQYF.

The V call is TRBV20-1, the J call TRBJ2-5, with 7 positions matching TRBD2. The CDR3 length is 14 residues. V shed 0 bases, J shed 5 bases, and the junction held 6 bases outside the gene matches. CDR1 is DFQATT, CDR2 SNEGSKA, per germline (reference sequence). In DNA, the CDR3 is TGCAGTGCTAGAGAGGCGGGAGATCTGGAGACCCAGTACTTC. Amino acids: CSAREAGDLETQYF.

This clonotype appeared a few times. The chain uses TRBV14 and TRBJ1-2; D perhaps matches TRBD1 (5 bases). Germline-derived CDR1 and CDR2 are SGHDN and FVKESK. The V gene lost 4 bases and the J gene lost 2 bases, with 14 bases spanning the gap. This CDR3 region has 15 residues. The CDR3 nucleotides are TGTGCCAGCAGCCCGCGAGGAGGGGAGAACTATGGCTACACCTTC. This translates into CASSPRGGENYGYTF.

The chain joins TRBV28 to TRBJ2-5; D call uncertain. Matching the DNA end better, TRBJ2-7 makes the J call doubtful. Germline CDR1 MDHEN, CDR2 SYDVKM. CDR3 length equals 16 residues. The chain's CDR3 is CASSFPRLMDSYEQYF. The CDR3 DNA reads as TGTGCCAGCAGTTTTCCTCGCCTTATGGACTCCTACGAGCAGTACTTC.

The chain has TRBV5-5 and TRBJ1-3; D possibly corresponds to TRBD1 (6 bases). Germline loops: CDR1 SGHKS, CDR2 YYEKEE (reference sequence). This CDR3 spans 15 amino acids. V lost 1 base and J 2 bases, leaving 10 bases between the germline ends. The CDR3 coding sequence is TGTGCCAGCAGCTTGATCAGGGGAACTGGAAACACCATATATTTT. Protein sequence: CASSLIRGTGNTIYF.

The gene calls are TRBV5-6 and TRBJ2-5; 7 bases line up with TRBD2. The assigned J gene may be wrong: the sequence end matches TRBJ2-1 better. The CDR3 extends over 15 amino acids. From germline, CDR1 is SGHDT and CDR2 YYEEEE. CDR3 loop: CASSFGGRSNNEQFF. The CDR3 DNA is TGTGCCAGCAGCTTCGGCGGGAGATCAAACAATGAGCAGTTCTTC.